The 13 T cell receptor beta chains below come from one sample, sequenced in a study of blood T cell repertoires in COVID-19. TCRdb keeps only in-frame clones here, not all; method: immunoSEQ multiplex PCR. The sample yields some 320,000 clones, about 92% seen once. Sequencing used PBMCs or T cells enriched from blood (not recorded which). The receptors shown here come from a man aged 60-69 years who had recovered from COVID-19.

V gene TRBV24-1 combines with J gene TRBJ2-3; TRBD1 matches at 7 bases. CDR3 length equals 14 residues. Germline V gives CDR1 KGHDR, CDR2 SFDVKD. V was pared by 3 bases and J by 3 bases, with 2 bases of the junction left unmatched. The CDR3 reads CATSDTGQTDTQYF. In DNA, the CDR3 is TGTGCCACCAGTGATACGGGACAGACAGATACGCAGTATTTT.

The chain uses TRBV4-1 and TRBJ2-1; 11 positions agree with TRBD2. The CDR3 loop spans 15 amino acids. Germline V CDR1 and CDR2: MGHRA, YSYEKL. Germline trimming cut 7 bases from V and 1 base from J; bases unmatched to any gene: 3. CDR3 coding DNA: TGCGCCAGCACTAGCGGGAGGTTGTCCTACAATGAGCAGTTCTTC. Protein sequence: CASTSGRLSYNEQFF.

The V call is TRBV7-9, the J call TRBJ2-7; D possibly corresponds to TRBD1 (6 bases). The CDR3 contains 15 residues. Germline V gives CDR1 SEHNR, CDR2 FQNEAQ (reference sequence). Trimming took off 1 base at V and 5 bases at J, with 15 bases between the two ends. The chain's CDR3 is CASSLEQGTFHEQYF. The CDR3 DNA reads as TGTGCCAGCAGCTTAGAGCAGGGGACCTTCCACGAGCAGTACTTC.

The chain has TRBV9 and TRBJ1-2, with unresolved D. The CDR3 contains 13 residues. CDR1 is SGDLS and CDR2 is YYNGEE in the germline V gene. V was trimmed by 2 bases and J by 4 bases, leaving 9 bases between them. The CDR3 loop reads CASSVGSSYGYTF. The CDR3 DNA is TGTGCCAGCAGCGTCGGGTCCAGCTATGGCTACACCTTC.

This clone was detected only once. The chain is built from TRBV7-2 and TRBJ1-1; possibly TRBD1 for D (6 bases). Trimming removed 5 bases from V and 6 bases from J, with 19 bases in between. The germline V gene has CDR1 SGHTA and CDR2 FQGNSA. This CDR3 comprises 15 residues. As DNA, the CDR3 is TGTGCCAGCAGCCCAAGACAGGAAATGAAGTCTGAAGCTTTCTTT. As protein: CASSPRQEMKSEAFF.

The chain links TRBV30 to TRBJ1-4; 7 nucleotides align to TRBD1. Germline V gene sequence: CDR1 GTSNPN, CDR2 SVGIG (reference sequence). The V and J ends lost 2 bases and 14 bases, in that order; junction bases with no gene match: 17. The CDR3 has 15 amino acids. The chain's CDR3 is CAWSTPGTAPLGLFF. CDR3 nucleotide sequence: TGTGCCTGGAGTACTCCCGGGACAGCCCCTCTAGGTCTGTTTTTT.

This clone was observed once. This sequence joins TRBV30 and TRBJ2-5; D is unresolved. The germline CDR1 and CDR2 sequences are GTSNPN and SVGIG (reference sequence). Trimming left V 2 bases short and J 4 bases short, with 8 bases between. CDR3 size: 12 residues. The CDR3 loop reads CAWSRVGETQYF. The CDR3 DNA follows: TGTGCCTGGAGTCGGGTGGGAGAGACCCAGTACTTC.

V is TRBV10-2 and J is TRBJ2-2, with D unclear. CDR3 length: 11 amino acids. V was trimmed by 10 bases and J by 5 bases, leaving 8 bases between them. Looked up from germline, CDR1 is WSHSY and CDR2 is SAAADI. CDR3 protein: CAIPSTGELFF. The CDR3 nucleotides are TGCGCCATTCCGTCGACCGGGGAGCTGTTTTTT.

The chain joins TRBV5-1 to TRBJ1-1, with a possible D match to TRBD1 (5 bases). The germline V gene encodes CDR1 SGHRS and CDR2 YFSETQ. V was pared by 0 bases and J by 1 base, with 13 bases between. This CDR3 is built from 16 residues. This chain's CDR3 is CASSLEMGEGNTEAFF. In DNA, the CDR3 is TGCGCCAGCAGCTTGGAAATGGGGGAGGGGAACACTGAAGCTTTCTTT. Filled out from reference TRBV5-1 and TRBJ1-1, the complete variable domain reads KAGVTQTPRYLIKTRGQQVTLSCSPISGHRSVSWYQQTPGQGLQFLFEYFSETQRNKGNFPGRFSGRQFSNSRSEMNVSTLELGDSALYLCASSLEMGEGNTEAFFGQGTRLTVV.

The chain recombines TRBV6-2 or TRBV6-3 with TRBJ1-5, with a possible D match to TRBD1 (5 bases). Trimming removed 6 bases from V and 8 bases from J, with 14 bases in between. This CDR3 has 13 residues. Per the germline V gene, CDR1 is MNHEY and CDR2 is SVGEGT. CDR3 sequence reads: CASSRTPGEPQHF. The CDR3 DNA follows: TGTGCCAGCAGCCGCACACCGGGGGAGCCCCAGCATTTT.

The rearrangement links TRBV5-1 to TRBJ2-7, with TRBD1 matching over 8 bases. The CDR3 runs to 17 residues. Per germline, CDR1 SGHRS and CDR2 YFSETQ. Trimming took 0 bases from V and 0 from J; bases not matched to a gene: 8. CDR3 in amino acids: CASSLGLGQGNSYEQYF. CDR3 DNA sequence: TGCGCCAGCAGCTTGGGCCTTGGACAGGGAAACTCCTACGAGCAGTACTTC.

The DNA of the CDR3 is TGTGCCAGTAGTGGCAGACAGGGCCCCGGCTACACCTTC. Its protein product is CASSGRQGPGYTF. The V gene is TRBV19, the J gene TRBJ1-2; 7 positions agree with TRBD1. CDR1 is LNHDA, CDR2 SQIVND, per germline (reference sequence). V trimming: 5 bases; J trimming: 8 bases; junction bases outside the gene matches: 8. This CDR3 is 13 amino acids long.

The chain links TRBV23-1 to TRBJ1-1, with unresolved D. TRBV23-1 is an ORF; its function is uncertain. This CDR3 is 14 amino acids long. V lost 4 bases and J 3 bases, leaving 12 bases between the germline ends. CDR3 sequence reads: CASSREGGDTEAFF. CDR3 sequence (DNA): TGCGCCAGCAGTCGAGAGGGAGGAGACACTGAAGCTTTCTTT.